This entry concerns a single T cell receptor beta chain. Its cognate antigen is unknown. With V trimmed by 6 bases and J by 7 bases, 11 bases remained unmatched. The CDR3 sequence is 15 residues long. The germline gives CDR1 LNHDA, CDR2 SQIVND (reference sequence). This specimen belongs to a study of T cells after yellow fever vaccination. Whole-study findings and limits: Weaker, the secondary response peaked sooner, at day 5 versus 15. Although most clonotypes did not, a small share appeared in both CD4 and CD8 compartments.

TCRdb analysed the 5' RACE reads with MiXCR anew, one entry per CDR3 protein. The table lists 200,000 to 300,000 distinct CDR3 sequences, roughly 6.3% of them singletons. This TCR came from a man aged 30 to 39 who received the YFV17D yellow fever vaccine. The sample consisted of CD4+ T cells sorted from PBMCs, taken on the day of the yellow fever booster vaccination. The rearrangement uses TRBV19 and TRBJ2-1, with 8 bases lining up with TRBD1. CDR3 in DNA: TGTGCCAGTAGCCCGGGACAGGCAAGATCAAATGAGCAGTTCTTC. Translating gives CASSPGQARSNEQFF.